The rows below give T cell receptor beta chains drawn from one sample of a study of T cell changes during pregnancy in multiple sclerosis. Repertoires were generated with immunoSEQ multiplex PCR, while TCRdb's copy carries only in-frame clones and drops some. Of more than 9,500 clones detected, about 80% appear once; the ten largest clones hold about 11%. The specimen was CD8+ T cells from peripheral blood mononuclear cells, collected after pregnancy. These receptors all come from a female donor in good health, enrolled as a control in a pregnancy study. CDR3s include the opening cysteine and the closing phenylalanine or tryptophan. The order of the fields is clone size, D gene, J gene, V gene, CDR3 protein, CDR3 DNA. A D gene is named only where the DNA matches it firmly. Not all rows give a size; the values are once, few, many and, for expanded clones, a class.

>once|TRBD2|TRBJ2-1|TRBV11-2
CASSPSPLAGVNGEQFF
TGTGCCAGCAGCCCCTCGCCCCTAGCGGGAGTGAATGGTGAGCAGTTCTTC
>-|TRBD2|TRBJ2-1|TRBV6-4
CASSDAGGPYNEQFF
TGTGCCAGCAGTGACGCGGGGGGCCCCTACAATGAGCAGTTCTTC
>-|-|TRBJ2-2|TRBV5-6
CASSLAARVSTGELFF
TGTGCCAGCAGCTTGGCTGCCAGGGTCTCCACCGGGGAGCTGTTTTTT
>-|-|TRBJ2-1|TRBV15
CATSFTRGSGYNEQFF
TGTGCCACCAGCTTCACACGGGGATCGGGCTACAATGAGCAGTTCTTC
>-|-|TRBJ2-4|TRBV28
CASSGLILGKNIQYF
TGTGCCAGCAGTGGGCTGATCCTTGGCAAAAACATTCAGTACTTC
>-|-|TRBJ2-1|TRBV7-2
CASSWDWQYNEQFF
TGTGCCAGCAGCTGGGACTGGCAGTACAATGAGCAGTTCTTC
>-|-|TRBJ1-2|TRBV29-1
CSVRQGLGYTF
TGCAGCGTTCGGCAGGGTCTTGGCTACACCTTC
>-|TRBD1|TRBJ2-5|TRBV11-2
CASSFVFSGTGRETQYF
TGTGCCAGCAGCTTTGTGTTCTCCGGGACAGGGAGAGAGACCCAGTACTTC
>-|TRBD2|TRBJ2-7|TRBV7-2
CASSQETSGSYEQYF
TGTGCCAGCAGCCAAGAGACTAGCGGCTCCTACGAGCAGTACTTC
>-|-|TRBJ1-1|TRBV11-2
CASSYLTANNPMNTEAFF
TGTGCCAGCAGCTACCTGACAGCCAATAATCCAATGAACACTGAAGCTTTCTTT
>-|TRBD2|TRBJ2-1|TRBV5-5
CASSRNSGRLGDEQFF
TGTGCCAGCAGCCGAAATAGCGGGAGGCTTGGCGATGAGCAGTTCTTC
>-|-|TRBJ1-1|TRBV5-6
CASSFKPPTEAFF
TGTGCCAGCAGCTTTAAGCCCCCCACTGAAGCTTTCTTT
>-|-|TRBJ1-4|TRBV6-5
CASSSSAGEKLFF
TGTGCCAGCAGTTCGTCCGCGGGGGAAAAACTGTTTTTT
>-|-|TRBJ2-7|TRBV10-3
CAISAPAYEQYF
TGTGCCATCAGTGCGCCAGCCTACGAGCAGTACTTC
>once|TRBD2|TRBJ2-7|TRBV27
CASRPGTSYEQYF
TGTGCCAGCAGACCCGGGACTAGCTACGAGCAGTACTTC
>-|TRBD1|TRBJ1-1|TRBV25-1
CASSDGQGAGAEAFF
TGTGCCAGCAGTGACGGACAGGGGGCGGGGGCTGAAGCTTTCTTT
>once|-|TRBJ1-1|TRBV7-6
CASSLAGDRDTEAFF
TGTGCCAGCAGCTTGGCGGGGGATAGGGACACTGAAGCTTTCTTT
>-|TRBD2|TRBJ2-1|TRBV27
CASSTTSGSYNEQFF
TGTGCCAGCAGTACGACTAGCGGGAGCTACAATGAGCAGTTCTTC
>-|TRBD2|TRBJ2-1|TRBV27
CASRDIGTSLFNEQFF
TGTGCCAGCAGGGATATCGGGACTAGTCTATTCAATGAGCAGTTCTTC
>-|-|TRBJ1-3|TRBV12-5
CASGLDSFSFSGNTIYF
TGTGCTAGTGGTTTGGATTCCTTTTCCTTCTCTGGAAACACCATATATTTT
>-|TRBD1|TRBJ1-1|TRBV7-3
CASSTGTGENTEAFF
TGTGCCAGCAGCACAGGGACAGGGGAGAACACTGAAGCTTTCTTT
>-|-|TRBJ2-1|TRBV27
CASSPTGPDLDEQFF
TGTGCCAGCAGTCCCACAGGGCCCGATTTGGATGAGCAGTTCTTC
>-|TRBD2|TRBJ2-1|TRBV11-1
CASSFSGGAYNEQFF
TGTGCCAGCAGCTTTAGCGGGGGGGCGTACAATGAGCAGTTCTTC
>-|TRBD1|TRBJ1-1|TRBV11-2
CASSPGTGIAFF
TGTGCCAGCAGCCCAGGGACAGGGATAGCTTTCTTT
>-|TRBD1|TRBJ1-4|TRBV28
CASSLRGLGTNEKLFF
TGTGCCAGCAGTTTGAGGGGGCTGGGGACTAATGAAAAACTGTTTTTT
>-|TRBD2|TRBJ2-1|TRBV5-4
CASSSGLAGFNEQFF
TGTGCCAGCAGCTCGGGACTAGCGGGGTTCAATGAGCAGTTCTTC
>once|-|TRBJ2-7|TRBV6-6
CASVNNGGEGQYF
TGTGCCAGCGTAAATAACGGCGGGGAAGGGCAGTACTTC
>few|TRBD1|TRBJ2-7|TRBV5-1
CASSPREGQGYEQYF
TGCGCCAGCAGCCCTAGAGAAGGACAGGGGTACGAGCAGTACTTC
>once|TRBD1|TRBJ2-7|TRBV7-9
CASSSGTGVAEQYF
TGTGCCAGCAGCTCCGGGACAGGGGTCGCCGAGCAGTACTTC
>-|-|TRBJ2-7|TRBV27
CASSFGLIYEQYF
TGTGCCAGCAGTTTTGGACTAATCTACGAGCAGTACTTC
>-|-|TRBJ1-6|TRBV7-8
CASSLGRSSYNSPLHF
TGTGCCAGCAGCTTAGGGCGGAGCTCCTATAATTCACCCCTCCACTTT